Reported below is one T cell receptor beta chain. Cohort 3 donors were reported recovered after two negative PCRs, clearance, or symptom resolution. V lost 5 bases, J lost 5 bases, and 11 bases stayed unmatched. Germline loops: CDR1 SGHAT, CDR2 FQDESV (reference sequence). The CDR3 spans 15 residues. Authors' methods: Counts of nucleated cells, estimated from reference gene primer amplification, were obtained. Sequenced by immunoSEQ multiplex PCR; TCRdb stores in-frame clones only, minus some. The V and J calls and clone size were taken over from that table, and D and trimming were inferred from the DNA. In the table there are some 250,000 clones, approximately 90% of which are singletons. The data were taken from a study of blood T cell repertoires in COVID-19. The wider study: The United States, Italy and Spain provided the acute and convalescent COVID-19 samples.

What was sequenced was PBMCs or T cells enriched from blood (not recorded which). The receptor was derived from a man younger than 35 who had recovered from COVID-19. This chain links TRBV11-1 with TRBJ2-5; TRBD1 matches 7 bases. DNA for the CDR3: TGTGCCAGCAGCCCCCCCGTGGCAGGGGGTGAGACCCAGTACTTC. This encodes CASSPPVAGGETQYF.